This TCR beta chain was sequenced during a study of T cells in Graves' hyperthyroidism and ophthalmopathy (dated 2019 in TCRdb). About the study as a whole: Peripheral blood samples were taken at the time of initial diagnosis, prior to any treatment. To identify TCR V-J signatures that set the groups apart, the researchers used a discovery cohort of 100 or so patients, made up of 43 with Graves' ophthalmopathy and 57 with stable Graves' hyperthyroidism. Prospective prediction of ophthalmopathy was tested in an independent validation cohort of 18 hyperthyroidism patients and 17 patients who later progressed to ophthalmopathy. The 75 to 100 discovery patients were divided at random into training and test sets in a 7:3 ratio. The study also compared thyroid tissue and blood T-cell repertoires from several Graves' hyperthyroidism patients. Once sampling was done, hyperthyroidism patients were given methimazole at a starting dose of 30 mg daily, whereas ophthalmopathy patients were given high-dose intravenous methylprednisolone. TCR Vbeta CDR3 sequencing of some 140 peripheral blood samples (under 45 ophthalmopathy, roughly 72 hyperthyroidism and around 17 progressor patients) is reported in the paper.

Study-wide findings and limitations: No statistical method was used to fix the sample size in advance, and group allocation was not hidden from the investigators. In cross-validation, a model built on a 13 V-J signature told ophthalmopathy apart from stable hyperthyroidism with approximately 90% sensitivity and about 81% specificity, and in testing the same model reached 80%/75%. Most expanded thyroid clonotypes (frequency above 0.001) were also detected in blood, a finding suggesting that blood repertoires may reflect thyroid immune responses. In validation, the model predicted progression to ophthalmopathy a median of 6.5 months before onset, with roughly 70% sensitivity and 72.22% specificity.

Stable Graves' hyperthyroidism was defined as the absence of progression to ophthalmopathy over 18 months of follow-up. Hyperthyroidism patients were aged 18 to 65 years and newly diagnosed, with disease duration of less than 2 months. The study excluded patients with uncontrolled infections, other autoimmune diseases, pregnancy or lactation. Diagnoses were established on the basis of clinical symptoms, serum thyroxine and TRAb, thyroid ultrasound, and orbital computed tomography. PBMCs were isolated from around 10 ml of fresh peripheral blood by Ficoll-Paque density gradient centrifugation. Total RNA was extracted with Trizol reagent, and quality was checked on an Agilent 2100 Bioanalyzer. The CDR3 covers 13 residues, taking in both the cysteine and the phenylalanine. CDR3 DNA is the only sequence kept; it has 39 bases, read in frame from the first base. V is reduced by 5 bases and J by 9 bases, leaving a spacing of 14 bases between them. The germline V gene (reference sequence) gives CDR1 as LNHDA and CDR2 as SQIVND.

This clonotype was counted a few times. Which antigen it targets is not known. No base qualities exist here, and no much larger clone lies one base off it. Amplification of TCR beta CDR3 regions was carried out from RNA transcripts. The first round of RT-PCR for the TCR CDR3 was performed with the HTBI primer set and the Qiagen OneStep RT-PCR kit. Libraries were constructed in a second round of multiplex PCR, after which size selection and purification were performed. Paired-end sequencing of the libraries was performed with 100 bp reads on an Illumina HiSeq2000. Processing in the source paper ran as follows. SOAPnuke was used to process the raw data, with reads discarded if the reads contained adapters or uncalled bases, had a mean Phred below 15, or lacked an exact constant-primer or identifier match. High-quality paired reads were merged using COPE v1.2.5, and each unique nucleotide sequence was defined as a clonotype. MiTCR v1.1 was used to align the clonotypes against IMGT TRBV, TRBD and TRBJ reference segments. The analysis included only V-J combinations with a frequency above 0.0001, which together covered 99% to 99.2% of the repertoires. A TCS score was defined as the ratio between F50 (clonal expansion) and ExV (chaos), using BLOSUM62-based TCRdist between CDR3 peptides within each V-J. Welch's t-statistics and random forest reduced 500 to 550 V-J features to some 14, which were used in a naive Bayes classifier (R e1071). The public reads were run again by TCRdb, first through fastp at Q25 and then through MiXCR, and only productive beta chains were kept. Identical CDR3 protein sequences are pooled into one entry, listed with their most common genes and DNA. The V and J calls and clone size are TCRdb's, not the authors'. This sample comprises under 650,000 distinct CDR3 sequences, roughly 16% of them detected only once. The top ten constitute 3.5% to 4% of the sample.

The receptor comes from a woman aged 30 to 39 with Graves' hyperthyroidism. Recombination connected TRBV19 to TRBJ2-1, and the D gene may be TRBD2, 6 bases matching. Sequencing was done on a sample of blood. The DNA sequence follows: TGTGCCAGTAGTTTAACTAGCTTAAGTGAGCAGTTCTTC. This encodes CASSLTSLSEQFF.